This paragraph reports one T cell receptor beta chain. What it binds is unknown. The data originate from a study of OX40 agonist ivuxolimab in advanced cancers. Study-wide context: Earlier anti-PD-1, anti-PD-L1 or anti-CTLA-4 therapy was permitted; 35% to 50% had received some.

TCRdb's table, derived via immunoSEQ multiplex PCR, lists solely in-frame clones and lacks some. The sample contains 55,000 to 65,000 clones, 91% of which appear only once. Study conclusions and caveats: Clonal expansion was among the lowest in partial responders at 0.1-3.0 mg/kg, especially CD8+.

The germline V and J ends were trimmed by 0 bases and 2 bases, with 14 bases remaining between them. Germline V lookup: CDR1 SGHNT, CDR2 YYREEE (reference sequence). CDR3 length equals 16 residues. V is TRBV5-4 and J is TRBJ1-2; maybe TRBD1 (6 bases). The sequencing here drew on CD4+ or CD8+ T cells sorted from blood, taken in a trial of the OX40 agonist ivuxolimab. This receptor was taken from an adult with an advanced solid tumor such as melanoma, head and neck, liver or kidney cancer. CDR3: CASSLGAGAENYGYTF. The DNA for the CDR3 is TGTGCCAGCAGCTTGGGGGCAGGGGCTGAAAACTATGGCTACACCTTC.